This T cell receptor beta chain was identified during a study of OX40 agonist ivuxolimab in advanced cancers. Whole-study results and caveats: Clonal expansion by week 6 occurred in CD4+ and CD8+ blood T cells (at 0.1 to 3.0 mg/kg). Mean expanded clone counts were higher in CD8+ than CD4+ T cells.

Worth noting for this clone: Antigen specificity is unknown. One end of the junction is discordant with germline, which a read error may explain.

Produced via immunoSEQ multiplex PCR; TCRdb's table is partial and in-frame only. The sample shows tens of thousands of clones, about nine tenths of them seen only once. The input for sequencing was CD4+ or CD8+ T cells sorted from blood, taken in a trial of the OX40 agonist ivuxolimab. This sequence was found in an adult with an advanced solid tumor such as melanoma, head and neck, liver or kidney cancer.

The CDR3 region is CASSQESGGGYNEQFF. In DNA form, the CDR3 reads TGCGCCAGCAGCCAAGAGTCGGGAGGGGGTTACAATGAGCAGTTCTTC. The rearrangement links TRBV5-8 to TRBJ2-1; 8 nucleotides agree with TRBD2. This CDR3 is 16 amino acids long. Germline V gene sequence: CDR1 SGHTS, CDR2 YDEGEE.